A selection of T cell receptor beta chains follows, all from one sample in a study of T cells after yellow fever vaccination. TCRdb fed the 5' RACE reads into MiXCR, producing one record per CDR3 protein. In the table there are 250,000 to 350,000 distinct CDR3 sequences, approximately 10% of which are singletons. Sequenced material: CD4+ T cells sorted from PBMCs, taken 5 days after the yellow fever booster vaccination. The receptors here all came from a young man who received the YFV17D yellow fever vaccine. Both conserved end residues are part of each CDR3. D genes are given only for firm matches. Not all rows give a size; the values are once, few, many and, for expanded clones, a class.

TRBV20-1	NA	TRBJ1-5	14	NA	CSARDRGFRQPQHF	TGCAGTGCTAGAGACAGGGGATTCCGTCAGCCCCAGCATTTT
TRBV20-1	TRBD1	TRBJ2-7	14	NA	CSARTGQGPNEQYF	TGCAGTGCTAGGACGGGACAGGGGCCCAACGAGCAGTACTTC
TRBV12-3/TRBV12-4	TRBD1	TRBJ2-6	16	NA	CASSFIGGLGANVLTF	TGTGCCAGCAGTTTCATAGGGGGCTTAGGGGCCAACGTCCTGACTTTC
TRBV7-2	TRBD1	TRBJ1-1	15	many	CASSLEYHRGAEAFF	TGTGCCAGCAGCTTAGAGTATCACAGGGGGGCTGAAGCTTTCTTT
TRBV7-3	NA	TRBJ2-1	15	few	CASSYRGADYNEQFF	TGTGCCAGCAGCTACCGGGGGGCCGACTACAATGAGCAGTTCTTC
TRBV5-1	NA	TRBJ2-6	15	many	CASSLQRSGANVLTF	TGCGCCAGCAGCTTACAGCGCTCTGGGGCCAACGTCCTGACTTTC
TRBV6-5	NA	TRBJ1-1	15	NA	CASSDGGAANTEAFF	TGTGCCAGCAGCGACGGGGGGGCTGCAAACACTGAAGCTTTCTTT
TRBV11-2	TRBD1	TRBJ2-5	14	few	CASRRQGARETQYF	TGTGCCAGCAGACGACAGGGGGCTAGGGAGACCCAGTACTTC
TRBV7-6	TRBD1	TRBJ2-1	15	NA	CASSLGDRDFNEQFF	TGTGCCAGCAGCTTAGGGGACAGGGACTTCAATGAGCAGTTCTTC
TRBV18	TRBD1	TRBJ1-4	14	NA	CASSRDRAGEKLFF	TGTGCCAGCTCGCGGGACAGGGCGGGGGAAAAACTGTTTTTT
TRBV7-9	TRBD1	TRBJ2-5	14	NA	CASSHTGGGETQYF	TGTGCCAGCAGCCATACAGGGGGAGGTGAGACCCAGTACTTC
TRBV7-3	NA	TRBJ1-2	14	few	CASSLNAGLYGYTF	TGTGCCAGCAGCTTAAATGCAGGGCTCTATGGCTACACCTTC
TRBV11-2	TRBD1	TRBJ2-3	14	NA	CASKTQGTTDTQYF	TGTGCCAGCAAAACACAGGGGACCACAGATACGCAGTATTTT
TRBV11-2	NA	TRBJ2-7	15	many	CASSYDGESSYEQYF	TGTGCCAGCAGTTACGACGGGGAGAGCTCCTACGAGCAGTACTTC
TRBV6-6	TRBD2	TRBJ2-5	15	NA	CATRGTSGVQETQYF	TGTGCCACTAGGGGGACTAGCGGGGTCCAAGAGACCCAGTACTTC
TRBV20-1	NA	TRBJ2-2	15	NA	CSAQRGPLGGGELFF	TGCAGTGCACAGAGAGGGCCCCTGGGTGGCGGGGAGCTGTTTTTT
TRBV20-1	NA	TRBJ1-1	15	NA	CSARPIKKRSTEAFF	TGCAGTGCTAGGCCGATCAAAAAGCGGTCCACTGAAGCTTTCTTT